This TCR beta chain was recovered during a study of CD8 T cells in ankylosing spondylitis. The CDR3 totals 14 residues. V was clipped by 1 base and J by 2 bases; unmatched bases: 0. Germline V lookup: CDR1 SGHRS, CDR2 YFSETQ. Remarks on this clonotype: Its cognate antigen is unknown.

Study-wide results and limits: Disease-linked clones were reportedly significantly enriched in matched ankylosing spondylitis synovial fluid. Clones linked with disease were CD8+ and fairly uncommon in the peripheral blood. Roughly eight highly homologous variants made up a TCR beta motif that seemed to typify ankylosing spondylitis blood.

A quantitative 5'-RACE method, one with molecular barcodes, was used to make TCR beta libraries. TCRdb re-called the 5' RACE reads through MiXCR, storing one row per CDR3 protein. The repertoire includes approximately 100,000 distinct CDR3 sequences, about 24% of them detected once, and 10% to 15% sits in the top ten. This clonotype originated in a male donor with ankylosing spondylitis. The sample taken for sequencing was synovial fluid, either unsorted or a sorted T cell fraction (not recorded which). J is TRBJ2-1 and V is TRBV5-1; 7 bases are shared with TRBD1. In nucleotides, the CDR3 is TGCGCCAGCAGCTTGCAGGGGGCCTACAATGAGCAGTTCTTC. Its translation: CASSLQGAYNEQFF. Drawing the rest from reference TRBV5-1 and TRBJ2-1, the complete variable domain is KAGVTQTPRYLIKTRGQQVTLSCSPISGHRSVSWYQQTPGQGLQFLFEYFSETQRNKGNFPGRFSGRQFSNSRSEMNVSTLELGDSALYLCASSLQGAYNEQFFGPGTRLTVL.